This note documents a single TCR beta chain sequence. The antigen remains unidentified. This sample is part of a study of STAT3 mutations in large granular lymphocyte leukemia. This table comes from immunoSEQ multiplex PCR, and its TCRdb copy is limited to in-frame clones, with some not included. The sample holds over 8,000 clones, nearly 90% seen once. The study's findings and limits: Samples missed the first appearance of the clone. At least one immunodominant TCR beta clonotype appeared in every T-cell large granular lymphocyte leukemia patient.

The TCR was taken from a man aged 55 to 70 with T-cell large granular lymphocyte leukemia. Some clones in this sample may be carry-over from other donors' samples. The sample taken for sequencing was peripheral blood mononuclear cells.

The CDR3 sequence: CASSQDHKASLGYGELFF. The CDR3 region has the DNA TGCGCCAGCAGCCAAGATCATAAGGCCTCTTTGGGATACGGGGAGCTGTTTTTT. The rearrangement links TRBV4-3 to TRBJ2-2; D gene uncertain. V was shortened by 0 bases and J by 7 bases, with 21 bases between the two germline ends. Germline CDR1 LGHNA, CDR2 YSLEER. The CDR3 loop spans 18 amino acids.